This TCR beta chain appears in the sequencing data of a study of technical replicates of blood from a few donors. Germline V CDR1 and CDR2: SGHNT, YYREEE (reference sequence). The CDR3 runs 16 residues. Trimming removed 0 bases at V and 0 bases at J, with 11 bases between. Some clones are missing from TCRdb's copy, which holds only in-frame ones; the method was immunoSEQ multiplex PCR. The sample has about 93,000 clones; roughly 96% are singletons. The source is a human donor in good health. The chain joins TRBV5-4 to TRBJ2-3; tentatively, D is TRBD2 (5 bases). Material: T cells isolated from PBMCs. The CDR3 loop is CASSLGLAGSTDTQYF. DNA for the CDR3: TGTGCCAGCAGCTTGGGCCTAGCCGGAAGCACAGATACGCAGTATTTT.